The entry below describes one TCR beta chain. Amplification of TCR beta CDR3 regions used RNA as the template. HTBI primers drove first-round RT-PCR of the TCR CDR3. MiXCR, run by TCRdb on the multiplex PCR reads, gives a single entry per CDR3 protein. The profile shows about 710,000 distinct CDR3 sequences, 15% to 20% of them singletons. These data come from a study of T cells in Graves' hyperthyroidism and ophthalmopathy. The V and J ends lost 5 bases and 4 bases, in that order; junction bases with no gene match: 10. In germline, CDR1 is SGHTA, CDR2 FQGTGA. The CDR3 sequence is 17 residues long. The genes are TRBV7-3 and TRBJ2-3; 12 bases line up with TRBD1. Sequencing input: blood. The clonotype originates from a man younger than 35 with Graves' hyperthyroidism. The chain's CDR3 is CASSPRDRGQGADTQYF. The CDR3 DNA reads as TGTGCCAGCAGCCCACGGGACAGGGGGCAGGGGGCAGATACGCAGTATTTT.